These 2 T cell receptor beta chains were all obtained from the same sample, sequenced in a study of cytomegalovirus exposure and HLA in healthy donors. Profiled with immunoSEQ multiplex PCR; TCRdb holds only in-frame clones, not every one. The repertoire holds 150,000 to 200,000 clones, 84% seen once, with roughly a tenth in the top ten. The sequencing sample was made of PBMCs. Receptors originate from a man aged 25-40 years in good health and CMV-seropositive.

The CDR3 nucleotides are TGCGCCAGCAGCCAGCGAACAGGGACCTACGAGCAGTACTTC. Residues: CASSQRTGTYEQYF. This chain joins TRBV4-3 and TRBJ2-7, with a weak D call TRBD1 (6 bases). The CDR3 loop spans 14 amino acids. Germline assignment: CDR1 LGHNA and CDR2 YSLEER. V shed 3 bases and J shed 2 bases, with 11 bases lying between them.

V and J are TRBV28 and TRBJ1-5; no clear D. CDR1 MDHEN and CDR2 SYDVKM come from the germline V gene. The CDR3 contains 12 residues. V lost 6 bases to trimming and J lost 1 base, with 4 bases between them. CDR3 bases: TGTGCCAGCAGATCGAGCAATCAGCCCCAGCATTTT. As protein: CASRSSNQPQHF.